Listed below are T cell receptor beta chains from one sample, sequenced in a study of beta chain features in type 1 diabetes. Profiling relied on immunoSEQ multiplex PCR, and the TCRdb table lists in-frame clones only, not all of them. The sample has around 100,000 clones, under 30% seen once. Input material: central memory CD4+ T cells from blood. The receptors derive from a woman aged 18-29 years with type 1 diabetes. The CDR3 runs from the conserved cysteine through the conserved F or W. The D gene is left open where the match is weak. Rows may omit the clone size; those that give it use once, few, many or a size class.

j_gene,v_gene,d_gene,abundance,CDR3nt,CDR3aa
TRBJ2-3,TRBV7-9,-,-,TGTGCCAGCAGCCGCTACAGGGATGATACGCAGTATTTT,CASSRYRDDTQYF
TRBJ2-5,TRBV27,-,-,TGTGCCAGCAGCCTCAGCGGGGAGACCCAGTACTTC,CASSLSGETQYF
TRBJ2-1,TRBV11-2,TRBD2,-,TGTGCCAGCACCCCGCGGGAGGGCTCCACTGAGCAGTTCTTC,CASTPREGSTEQFF
TRBJ1-2,TRBV5-4,TRBD1,-,TGTGCCAGCAGCTGGGGGACAGGGACCCATGGCTACACCTTC,CASSWGTGTHGYTF
TRBJ2-1,TRBV5-5,TRBD1,few,TGTGCCAGCAGCTTGTTCGGGACAGGGTCCTACAATGAGCAGTTCTTC,CASSLFGTGSYNEQFF
TRBJ2-1,TRBV4-1,TRBD1,-,TGCGCCAGCAGCCAAGTACGGCTACTCAGGGGGCATGAGCAGTTCTTC,CASSQVRLLRGHEQFF
TRBJ2-7,TRBV7-9,-,-,TGTGCCAGCAGCTTTACCTATACCTACGAGCAGTACTTC,CASSFTYTYEQYF
TRBJ2-4,TRBV2,-,few,TGTGCCAGCAGTGAACAGAAAAACATTCAGTACTTC,CASSEQKNIQYF
TRBJ1-2,TRBV7-9,TRBD1,few,TGTGCCAGCAGCTTTTTCCCGGGACAGGGTGTCGGCTACACCTTC,CASSFFPGQGVGYTF
TRBJ2-7,TRBV18,TRBD1,-,TGTGCCAGCTCTCAACAGCCGGGACAGGGGATCTACGAGCAGTACTTC,CASSQQPGQGIYEQYF
TRBJ2-7,TRBV7-2,TRBD1,-,TGTGCCAGCAGCTTAGGGACAGGGGACACCGAGCAGTACTTC,CASSLGTGDTEQYF
TRBJ1-4,TRBV7-9,-,-,TGTGCCAGCAGCTTAAGGCAGGGTGCGGCTGAAAAACTGTTTTTT,CASSLRQGAAEKLFF
TRBJ2-5,TRBV11-2,-,-,TGTGCCAGCAGCTTAGAGGGGCGGACCCAGTACTTC,CASSLEGRTQYF
TRBJ2-5,TRBV25-1,TRBD1,-,TGTGCCAGCAGTGAATTGCGGGTGGGACAGAAAGAGACCCAGTACTTC,CASSELRVGQKETQYF
TRBJ1-2,TRBV2,TRBD1,-,TGTGCCAGCAGTCCGATGACAGGGGAATTTAGTGGCTACACCTTC,CASSPMTGEFSGYTF
TRBJ2-1,TRBV19,TRBD1,-,TGTGCCAGTAGTATAGATTCCGCAGGGGGCGCCCACAATGAGCAGTTCTTC,CASSIDSAGGAHNEQFF
TRBJ2-7,TRBV10-3,TRBD1,many,TGTGCCATCAGTGACCCCGGGACAGGGTCATACGAGCAGTACTTC,CAISDPGTGSYEQYF
TRBJ2-5,TRBV6-6,-,medium-sized,TGTGCCAGCACCCCAAGGGGAGGGGGACGTGTGACCCAGTACTTC,CASTPRGGGRVTQYF
TRBJ2-4,TRBV2,TRBD2,few,TGTGCCAGCAGCCAGACTAGCGGAAAAAACATTCAGTACTTC,CASSQTSGKNIQYF
TRBJ2-3,TRBV5-1,TRBD1,-,TGCGCCAGCAGCCCGGGACAGGGTTTCACAGATACGCAGTATTTT,CASSPGQGFTDTQYF
TRBJ1-1,TRBV19,TRBD1,-,TGTGCCAGTAGTCGAGCGACAGGGGGGAGAACTGAAGCTTTCTTT,CASSRATGGRTEAFF
TRBJ1-2,TRBV11-2,TRBD1,-,TGTGCCAGCAGCTCCTCCGGGACAGGATACACCTTC,CASSSSGTGYTF
TRBJ1-1,TRBV29-1,-,few,TGCAGCGTTTCGGACATGAACACTGAAGCTTTCTTT,CSVSDMNTEAFF
TRBJ1-1,TRBV7-6,-,-,TGTGCCAGCAGCCCCACAGGGCTGGGCACTGAAGCTTTCTTT,CASSPTGLGTEAFF
TRBJ2-3,TRBV15,TRBD2,-,TGTGCCACCAGCCGATCCTCTAGCGGCCATAGTGTTAGCACAGATACGCAGTATTTT,CATSRSSSGHSVSTDTQYF
TRBJ1-1,TRBV6-5,TRBD1,-,TGTGCCAGCAGGGGGACAGTTCGAGAAGCTTTCTTT,CASRGTVREAFF
TRBJ2-3,TRBV7-9,-,few,TGTGCCAGCAGCCCAGGACTCAGTTACACAGATACGCAGTATTTT,CASSPGLSYTDTQYF
TRBJ1-5,TRBV6-6,-,-,TGTGCCAGCAGTACACAGGAGTTACGATATCAGCCCCAGCATTTT,CASSTQELRYQPQHF
TRBJ2-2,TRBV7-2,TRBD2,few,TGTGCCAGCAGCTCCGGGACTAGCGGGAGAAGCACCGGGGAGCTGTTTTTT,CASSSGTSGRSTGELFF
TRBJ1-2,TRBV18,TRBD1,-,TGTGCCAGCTCGGGACAGGTCTATGGCTACACCTTC,CASSGQVYGYTF
TRBJ1-2,TRBV2,-,few,TGTGCCAGCACTCTCCGAGGGGGTGGCTATGGCTACACCTTC,CASTLRGGGYGYTF
TRBJ1-1,TRBV12-5,-,-,TGTGCTAGTGGTGGTGACAGCATGAACACTGAAGCTTTCTTT,CASGGDSMNTEAFF
TRBJ1-5,TRBV29-1,-,-,TGCAGCGTTCAGGGTTTAGGTAATCAGCCCCAGCATTTT,CSVQGLGNQPQHF
TRBJ2-4,TRBV5-1,-,-,TGCGCCAGCAGCGCAGGGGTAGCCAAAAACATTCAGTACTTC,CASSAGVAKNIQYF
TRBJ1-5,TRBV19,-,-,TGTGCCAGTACCCCTGGGGGGGGCGGTCAGCCCCAGCATTTT,CASTPGGGGQPQHF
TRBJ2-3,TRBV30,TRBD2,-,TGTGCCTGGAGTAACGGCGGGAGTACAGATACGCAGTATTTT,CAWSNGGSTDTQYF
TRBJ1-2,TRBV18,-,-,TGTGCCAGCTCACCGGGGCAGGGAACTGGCTACACCTTC,CASSPGQGTGYTF
TRBJ2-2,TRBV2,TRBD2,few,TGTGCCAGCAGTGAAGGCCTCAGCGGGAGGGGCACCGGGGAGCTGTTTTTT,CASSEGLSGRGTGELFF
TRBJ1-2,TRBV29-1,-,-,TGCAGCGTTGAAGGCACACCCCCTAGGCCGGGGGGCCCCACTTTGCACTATGGCTACACCTTC,CSVEGTPPRPGGPTLHYGYTF
TRBJ2-3,TRBV5-1,-,-,TGCGCCAGCAGCTTACCGACCAGGGAGGTAGATACGCAGTATTTT,CASSLPTREVDTQYF
TRBJ2-3,TRBV6-1,-,-,TGTGCCAGCAGTGAAGGTTTTTACGGGGATACGCAGTATTTT,CASSEGFYGDTQYF
TRBJ2-1,TRBV5-1,TRBD2,-,TGCGCCAGCAGCACCTCGGGAGGAAACAATGAGCAGTTCTTC,CASSTSGGNNEQFF